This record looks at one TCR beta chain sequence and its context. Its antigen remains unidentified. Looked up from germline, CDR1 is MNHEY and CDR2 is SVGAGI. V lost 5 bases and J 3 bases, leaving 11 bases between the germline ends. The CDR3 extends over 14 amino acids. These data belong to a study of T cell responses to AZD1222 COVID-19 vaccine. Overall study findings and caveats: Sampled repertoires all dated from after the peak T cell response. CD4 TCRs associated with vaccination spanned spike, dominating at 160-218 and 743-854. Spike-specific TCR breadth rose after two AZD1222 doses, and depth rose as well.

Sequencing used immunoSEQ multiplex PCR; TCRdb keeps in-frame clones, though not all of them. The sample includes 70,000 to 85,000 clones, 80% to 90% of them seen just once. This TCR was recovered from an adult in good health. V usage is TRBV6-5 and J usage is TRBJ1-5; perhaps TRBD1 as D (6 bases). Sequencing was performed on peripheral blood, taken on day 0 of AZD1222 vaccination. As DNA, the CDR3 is TGTGCCAGCAGTCCTGGACAGATCAATCAGCCCCAGCATTTT. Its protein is CASSPGQINQPQHF.